The present entry profiles one TCR beta chain with its context. The target antigen is unknown. The germline CDR1 and CDR2 sequences are SGHRS and YFSETQ. The CDR3 is 14 residues long. Trimming removed 1 base from V and 7 bases from J; junction bases left unmatched: 4. TCRdb passed the 5' RACE reads through MiXCR, listing each CDR3 protein once. In the table there are around 370,000 distinct CDR3 sequences, 20% to 25% of which are singletons. The data were taken from a study of T-cell memory formation after mild COVID-19. In the study overall: The study found TCR clusters largely donor specific.

Whole-study findings and limits: From day 15 to 85, contracting clones were balanced between CD4 and CD8, whereas later expanders leaned toward CD4+. Most CD4+ clones that shrank were in CM and EM, while CD8+ ones turned up in EMRA.

The sample comprised PBMCs or a T cell subset sorted from them (not recorded which). The rearrangement joins TRBV5-1 to TRBJ2-1; 8 bases line up with TRBD2. This clonotype originated in an adult woman who had mild COVID-19 (a few samples of this study predate the infection). Cell type and time point are not known. The DNA for the CDR3 is TGCGCCAGCAGCTTGACTATAGCGGGAAATGAGCAGTTCTTC. It yields the protein CASSLTIAGNEQFF.